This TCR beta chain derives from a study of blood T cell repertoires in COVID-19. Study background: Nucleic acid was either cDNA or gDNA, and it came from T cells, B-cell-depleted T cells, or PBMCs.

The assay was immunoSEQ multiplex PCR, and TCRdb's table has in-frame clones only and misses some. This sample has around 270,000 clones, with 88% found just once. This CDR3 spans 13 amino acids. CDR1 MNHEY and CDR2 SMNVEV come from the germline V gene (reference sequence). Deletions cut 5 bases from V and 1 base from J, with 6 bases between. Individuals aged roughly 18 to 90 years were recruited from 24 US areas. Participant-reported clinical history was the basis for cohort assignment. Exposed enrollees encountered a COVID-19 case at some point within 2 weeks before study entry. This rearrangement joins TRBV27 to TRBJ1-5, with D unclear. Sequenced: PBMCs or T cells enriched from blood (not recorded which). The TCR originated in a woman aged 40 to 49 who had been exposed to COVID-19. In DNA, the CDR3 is TGTGCCAGCAGTGCCCGGAGCAATCAGCCCCAGCATTTT. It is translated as CASSARSNQPQHF.